This TCR beta chain is from a study of OX40 agonist ivuxolimab in advanced cancers. In the study overall: At just under 85% male, the cohort had a mean age of around 56 years, ranging from roughly 20 to 80.

Generated by immunoSEQ multiplex PCR, the TCRdb table keeps only in-frame clones and is missing some. The table lists about 77,000 clones, more than 70% of them singletons. Germline CDR1 SGHTA, CDR2 FQGNSA. Losses at the gene ends were 1 base for V and 0 bases for J; bases not matched to a gene: 3. The CDR3 has 16 amino acids. The V gene is TRBV7-2, the J gene TRBJ1-5; TRBD1 agrees at 7 bases. The input for sequencing was CD4+ or CD8+ T cells sorted from blood, taken in a trial of the OX40 agonist ivuxolimab. The clonotype was recovered from an adult with an advanced solid tumor such as melanoma, head and neck, liver or kidney cancer. CDR3 sequence reads: CASSLVDRVSNQPQHF. The CDR3 coding sequence is TGTGCCAGCAGCTTAGTTGACAGGGTTAGCAATCAGCCCCAGCATTTT.